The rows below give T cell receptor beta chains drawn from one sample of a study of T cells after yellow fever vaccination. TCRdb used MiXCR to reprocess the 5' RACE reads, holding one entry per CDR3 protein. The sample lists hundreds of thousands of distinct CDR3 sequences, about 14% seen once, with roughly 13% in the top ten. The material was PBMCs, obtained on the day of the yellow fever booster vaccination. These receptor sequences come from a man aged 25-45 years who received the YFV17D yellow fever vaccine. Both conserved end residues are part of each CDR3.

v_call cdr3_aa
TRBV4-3 CASSPRAYNEYEQFF
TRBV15 CATSRGTGTSGNIQYF
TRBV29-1 CSVEGAGELFF
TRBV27 CASSKGVNGYNEQFF
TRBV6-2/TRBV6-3 CASLERLPSYEQYF
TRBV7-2 CASSPDPYNEQFF
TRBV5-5 CASGDRDYEQYF
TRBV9 CASSVGESYNEQFF
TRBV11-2 CASSMGLLNTEAFF
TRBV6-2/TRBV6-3 CASSFRNAGELFF
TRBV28 CASSSPNNEQFF
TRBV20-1 CSARVRTGGQDTIYF
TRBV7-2 CASSFWGGATNEQFF
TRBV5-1 CASSLFPASGKTYEQYF
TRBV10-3 CAITPGQGVHEQYF
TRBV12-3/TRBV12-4 CASRRESGETQYF
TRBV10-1 CASSGSRDTSTDTQYF
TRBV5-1 CASSLLDTYTEAFF
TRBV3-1 CASSRLSEKLFF
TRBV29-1 CSVARGNYNEQFF
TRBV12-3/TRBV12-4 CASRPFESNF
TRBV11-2 CASSPETGTLTGANVLTF
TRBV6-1 CASRKMAGGNEFF
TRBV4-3 CASSQEAPGLYNEQFF
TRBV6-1 CASTQGVTANTEAFF